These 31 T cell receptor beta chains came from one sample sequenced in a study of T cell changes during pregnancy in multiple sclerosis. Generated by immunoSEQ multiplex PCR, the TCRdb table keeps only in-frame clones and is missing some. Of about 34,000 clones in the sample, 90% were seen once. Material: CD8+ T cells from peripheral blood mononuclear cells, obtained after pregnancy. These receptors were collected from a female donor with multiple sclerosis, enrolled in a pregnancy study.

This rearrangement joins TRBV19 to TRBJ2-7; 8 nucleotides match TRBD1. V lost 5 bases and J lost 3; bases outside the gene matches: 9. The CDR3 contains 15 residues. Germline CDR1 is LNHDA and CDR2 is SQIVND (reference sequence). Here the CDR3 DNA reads TGTGCCAGTAGTGCGGGGACAGGTGCCATCTACGAGCAGTACTTC. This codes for CASSAGTGAIYEQYF.

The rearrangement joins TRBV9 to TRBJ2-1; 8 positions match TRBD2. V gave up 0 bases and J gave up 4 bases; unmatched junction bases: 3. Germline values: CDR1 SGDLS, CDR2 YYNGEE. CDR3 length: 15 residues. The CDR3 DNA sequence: TGTGCCAGCAGCGTAGCGGGGGGGTTATACAATGAGCAGTTCTTC. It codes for CASSVAGGLYNEQFF.

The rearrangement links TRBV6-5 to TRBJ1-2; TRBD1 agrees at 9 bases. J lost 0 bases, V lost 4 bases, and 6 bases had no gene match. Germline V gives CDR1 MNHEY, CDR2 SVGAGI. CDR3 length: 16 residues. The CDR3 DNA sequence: TGTGCCAGCAGTTGGGACAGGGACGTAGCTAACTATGGCTACACCTTC. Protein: CASSWDRDVANYGYTF.

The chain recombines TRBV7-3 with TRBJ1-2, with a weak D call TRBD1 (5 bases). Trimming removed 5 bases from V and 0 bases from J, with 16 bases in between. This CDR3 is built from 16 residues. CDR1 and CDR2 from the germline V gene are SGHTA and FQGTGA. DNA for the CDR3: TGTGCCAGCAGCCATGGCGGACATACCTCTAACTATGGCTACACCTTC. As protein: CASSHGGHTSNYGYTF.

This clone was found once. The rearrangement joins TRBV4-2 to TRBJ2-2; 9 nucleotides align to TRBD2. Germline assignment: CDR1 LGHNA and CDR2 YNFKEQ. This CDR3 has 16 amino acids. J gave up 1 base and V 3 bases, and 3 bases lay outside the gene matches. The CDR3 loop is CASSQAGGRNTGELFF. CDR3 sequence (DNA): TGTGCCAGCAGCCAGGCGGGGGGGCGGAACACCGGGGAGCTGTTTTTT.

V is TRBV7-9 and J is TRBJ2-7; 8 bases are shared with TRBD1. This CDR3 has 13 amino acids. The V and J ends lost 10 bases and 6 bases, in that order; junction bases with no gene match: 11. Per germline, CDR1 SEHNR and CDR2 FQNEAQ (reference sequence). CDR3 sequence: CATATGDLAEQYF. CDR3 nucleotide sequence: TGTGCCACTGCGACAGGGGATTTGGCCGAGCAGTACTTC. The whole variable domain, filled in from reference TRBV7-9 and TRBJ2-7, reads DTGVSQNPRHKITKRGQNVTFRCDPISEHNRLYWYRQTLGQGPEFLTYFQNEAQLEKSRLLSDRFSAERPKGSFSTLEIQRTEQGDSAMYLCATATGDLAEQYFGPGTRLTVT.

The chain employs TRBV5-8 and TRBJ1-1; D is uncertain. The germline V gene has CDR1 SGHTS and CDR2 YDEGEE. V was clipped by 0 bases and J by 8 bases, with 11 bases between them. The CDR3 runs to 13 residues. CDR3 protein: CASSLVRGMEAFF. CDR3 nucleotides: TGTGCCAGCAGCTTGGTAAGAGGGATGGAAGCTTTCTTT. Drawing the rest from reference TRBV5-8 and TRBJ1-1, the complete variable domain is EAGVTQSPTHLIKTRGQQATLRCSPISGHTSVYWYQQALGLGLQFLLWYDEGEERNRGNFPPRFSGRQFPNYSSELNVNALELEDSALYLCASSLVRGMEAFFGQGTRLTVV.

CDR3 sequence (DNA): TGTGCCAGCACCCAAAGCCGGGGGGACAGGGAGGGGACTAGGGGCTGGGGAAACTATGGCTACACCTTC. The encoded protein is CASTQSRGDREGTRGWGNYGYTF. This chain connects TRBV21-1 to TRBJ1-2; the table's D call, TRBD1, has no DNA check behind it. TRBV21-1 is labeled a pseudogene. This CDR3 contains 23 residues.

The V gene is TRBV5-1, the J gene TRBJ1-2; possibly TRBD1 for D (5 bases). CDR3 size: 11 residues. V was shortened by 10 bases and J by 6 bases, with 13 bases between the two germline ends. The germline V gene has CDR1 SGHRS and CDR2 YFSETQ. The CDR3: CAVRWGDGYTF. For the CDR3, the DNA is TGCGCCGTCCGGTGGGGCGATGGCTACACCTTC.

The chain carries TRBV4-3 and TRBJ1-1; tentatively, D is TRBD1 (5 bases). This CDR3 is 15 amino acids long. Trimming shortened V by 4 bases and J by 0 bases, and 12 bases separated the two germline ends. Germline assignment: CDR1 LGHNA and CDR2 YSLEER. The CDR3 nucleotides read TGCGCCAGCAGCCCTAAGACAGATTTGAACACTGAAGCTTTCTTT. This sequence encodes CASSPKTDLNTEAFF.

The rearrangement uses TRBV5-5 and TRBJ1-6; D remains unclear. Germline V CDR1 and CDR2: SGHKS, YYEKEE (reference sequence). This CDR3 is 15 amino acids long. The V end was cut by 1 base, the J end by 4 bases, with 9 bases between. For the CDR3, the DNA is TGTGCCAGCAGCTTGCCCGAGGGTTATAATTCACCCCTCCACTTT. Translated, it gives CASSLPEGYNSPLHF.

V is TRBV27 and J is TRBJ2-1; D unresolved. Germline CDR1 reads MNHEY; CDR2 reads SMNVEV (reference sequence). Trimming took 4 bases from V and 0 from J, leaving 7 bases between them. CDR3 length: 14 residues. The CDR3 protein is CASSSPSSYNEQFF. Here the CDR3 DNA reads TGTGCCAGCAGTTCCCCTAGCTCCTACAATGAGCAGTTCTTC.

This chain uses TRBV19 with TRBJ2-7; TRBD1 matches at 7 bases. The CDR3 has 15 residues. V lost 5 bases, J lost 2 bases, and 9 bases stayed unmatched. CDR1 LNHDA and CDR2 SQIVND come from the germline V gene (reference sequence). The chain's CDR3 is CASSVDRYHTYEQYF. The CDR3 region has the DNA TGTGCCAGTAGTGTGGACAGGTACCACACCTACGAGCAGTACTTC.

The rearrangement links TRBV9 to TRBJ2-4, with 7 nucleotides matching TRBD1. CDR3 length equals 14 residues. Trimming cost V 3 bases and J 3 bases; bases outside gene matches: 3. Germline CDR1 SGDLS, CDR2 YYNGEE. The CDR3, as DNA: TGTGCCAGCAGCGGCCGGGACAGCAAAAACATTCAGTACTTC. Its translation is CASSGRDSKNIQYF.

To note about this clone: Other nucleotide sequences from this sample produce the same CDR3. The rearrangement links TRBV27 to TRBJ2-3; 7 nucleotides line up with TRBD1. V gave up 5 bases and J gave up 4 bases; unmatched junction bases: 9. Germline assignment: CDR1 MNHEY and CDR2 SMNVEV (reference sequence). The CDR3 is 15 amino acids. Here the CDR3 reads CASSIIPQGADTQYF. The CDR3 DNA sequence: TGTGCCAGCAGTATTATACCCCAGGGGGCAGATACGCAGTATTTT.

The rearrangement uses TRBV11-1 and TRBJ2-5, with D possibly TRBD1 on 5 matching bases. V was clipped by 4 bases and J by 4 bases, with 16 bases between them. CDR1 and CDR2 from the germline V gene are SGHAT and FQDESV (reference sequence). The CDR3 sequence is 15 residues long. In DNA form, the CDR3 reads TGTGCCAGCAGCTACCTAGGTGGGGCCGGAGAGACCCAGTACTTC. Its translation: CASSYLGGAGETQYF.

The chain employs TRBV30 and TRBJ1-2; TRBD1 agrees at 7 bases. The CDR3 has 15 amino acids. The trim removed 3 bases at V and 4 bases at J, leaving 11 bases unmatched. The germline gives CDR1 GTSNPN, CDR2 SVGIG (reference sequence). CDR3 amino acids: CAWSTMLDRAYGYTF. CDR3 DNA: TGTGCCTGGAGCACGATGTTAGACAGGGCCTATGGCTACACCTTC.

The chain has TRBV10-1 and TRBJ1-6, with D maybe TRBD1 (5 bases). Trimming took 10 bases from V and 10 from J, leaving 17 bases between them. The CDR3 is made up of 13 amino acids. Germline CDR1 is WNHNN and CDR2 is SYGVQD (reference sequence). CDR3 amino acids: CANIQVRGSPLHF. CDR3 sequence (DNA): TGCGCCAACATACAGGTTCGCGGCTCACCCCTCCACTTT.

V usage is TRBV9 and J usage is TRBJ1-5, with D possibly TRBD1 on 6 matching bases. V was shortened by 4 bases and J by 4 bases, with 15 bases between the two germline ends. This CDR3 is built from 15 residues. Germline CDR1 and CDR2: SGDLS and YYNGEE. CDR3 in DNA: TGTGCCAGCAGCTCCGAAGGGGGATGGAATCAGCCCCAGCATTTT. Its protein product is CASSSEGGWNQPQHF.

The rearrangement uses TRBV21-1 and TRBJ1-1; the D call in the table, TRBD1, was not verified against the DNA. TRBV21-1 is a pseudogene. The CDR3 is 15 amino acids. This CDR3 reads CASSLKSQGVTEAFF. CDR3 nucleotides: TGTGCCAGCAGCCTTAAATCTCAGGGGGTCACTGAAGCTTTCTTT.

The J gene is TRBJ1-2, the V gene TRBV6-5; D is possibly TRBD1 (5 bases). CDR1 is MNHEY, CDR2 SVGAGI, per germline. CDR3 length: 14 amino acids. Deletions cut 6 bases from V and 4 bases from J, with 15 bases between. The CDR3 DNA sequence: TGTGCCAGCAGCCTCGACAGAGCCCTCTATGGCTACACCTTC. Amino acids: CASSLDRALYGYTF.

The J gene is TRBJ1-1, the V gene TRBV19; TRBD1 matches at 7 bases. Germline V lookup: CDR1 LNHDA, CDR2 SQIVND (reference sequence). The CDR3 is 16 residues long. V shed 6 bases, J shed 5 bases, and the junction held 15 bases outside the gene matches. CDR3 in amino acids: CASSRFSRDRRTEAFF. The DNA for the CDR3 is TGTGCCAGTAGCCGATTCTCCCGGGACAGAAGGACTGAAGCTTTCTTT.

In DNA, the CDR3 is TGTGCCAGCAGTGACCCCGGACTTTCCCTCCACTTT. This translates into CASSDPGLSLHF. This chain connects TRBV25-1 to TRBJ1-6; unclear D gene. The V gene lost 3 bases and the J gene lost 14 bases, with 11 bases spanning the gap. The CDR3 sequence is 12 residues long. Per germline, CDR1 MGHDK and CDR2 SYGVNS.

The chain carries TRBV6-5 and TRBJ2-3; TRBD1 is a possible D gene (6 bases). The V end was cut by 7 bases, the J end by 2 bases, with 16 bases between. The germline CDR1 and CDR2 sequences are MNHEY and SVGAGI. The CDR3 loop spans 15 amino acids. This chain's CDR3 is CASTRGPSPTDTQYF. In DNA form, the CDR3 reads TGTGCCAGCACCAGGGGCCCCTCGCCCACAGATACGCAGTATTTT.

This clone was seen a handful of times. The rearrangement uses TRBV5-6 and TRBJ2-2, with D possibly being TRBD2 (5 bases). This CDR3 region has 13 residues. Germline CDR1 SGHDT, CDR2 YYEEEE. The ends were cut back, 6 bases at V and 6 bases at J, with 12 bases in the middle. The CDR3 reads CASTQGGSGELFF. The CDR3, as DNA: TGTGCCAGCACCCAAGGCGGGTCCGGGGAGCTGTTTTTT.

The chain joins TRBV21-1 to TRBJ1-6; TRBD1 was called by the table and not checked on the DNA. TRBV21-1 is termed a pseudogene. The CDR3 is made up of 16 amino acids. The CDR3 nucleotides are TGTGCCAGCAGCCACCCCGGGACAGGGGCGGATTCACCCCTCCACTTT. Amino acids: CASSHPGTGADSPLHF.

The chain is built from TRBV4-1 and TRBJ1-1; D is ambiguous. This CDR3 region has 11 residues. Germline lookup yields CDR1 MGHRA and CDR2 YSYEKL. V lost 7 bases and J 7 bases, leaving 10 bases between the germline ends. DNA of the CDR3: TGCGCCAGCATGCGAACCGGTGAAGCTTTCTTT. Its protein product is CASMRTGEAFF.

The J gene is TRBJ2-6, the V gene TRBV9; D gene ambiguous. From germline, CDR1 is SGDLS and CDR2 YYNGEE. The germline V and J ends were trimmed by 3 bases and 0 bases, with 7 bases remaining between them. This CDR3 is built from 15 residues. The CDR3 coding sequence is TGTGCCAGCAGCGCCCAGGACTCTGGGGCCAACGTCCTGACTTTC. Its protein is CASSAQDSGANVLTF.

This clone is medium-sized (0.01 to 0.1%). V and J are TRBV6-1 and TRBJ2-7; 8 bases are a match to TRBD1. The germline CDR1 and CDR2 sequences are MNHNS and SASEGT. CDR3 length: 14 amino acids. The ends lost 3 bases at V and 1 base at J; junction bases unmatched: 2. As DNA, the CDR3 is TGTGCCAGCAGTGAGGGGGACAGGTCCTACGAGCAGTACTTC. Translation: CASSEGDRSYEQYF.

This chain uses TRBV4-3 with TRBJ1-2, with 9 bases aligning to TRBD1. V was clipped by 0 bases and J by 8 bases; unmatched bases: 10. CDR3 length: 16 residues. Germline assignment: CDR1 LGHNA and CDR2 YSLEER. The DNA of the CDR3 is TGCGCCAGCAGCCAAGATGCTGGGACAGGGAATGGCGGCTACACCTTC. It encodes CASSQDAGTGNGGYTF.

The CDR3 protein is CASSVGGEETQYF. The CDR3 DNA follows: TGTGCCAGCAGCGTAGGGGGCGAAGAGACCCAGTACTTC. V and J are TRBV9 and TRBJ2-5; the D gene is possibly TRBD1 (5 bases). V was clipped by 0 bases and J by 3 bases, with 6 bases between them. Looked up from germline, CDR1 is SGDLS and CDR2 is YYNGEE. This CDR3 comprises 13 residues. The entire variable domain, with the rest obtained from reference TRBV9 and TRBJ2-5, is as follows: DSGVTQTPKHLITATGQRVTLRCSPRSGDLSVYWYQQSLDQGLQFLIQYYNGEERAKGNILERFSAQQFPDLHSELNLSSLELGDSALYFCASSVGGEETQYFGPGTRLLVL.